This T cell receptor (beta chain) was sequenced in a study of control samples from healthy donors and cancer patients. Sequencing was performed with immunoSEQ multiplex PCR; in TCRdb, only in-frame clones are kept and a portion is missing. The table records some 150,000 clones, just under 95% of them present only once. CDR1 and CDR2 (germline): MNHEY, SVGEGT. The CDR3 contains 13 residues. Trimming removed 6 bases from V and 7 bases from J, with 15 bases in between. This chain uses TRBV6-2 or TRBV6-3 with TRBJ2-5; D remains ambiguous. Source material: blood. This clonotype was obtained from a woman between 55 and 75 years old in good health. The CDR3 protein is CASSKIHTGTQYF. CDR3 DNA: TGTGCCAGCAGCAAGATTCATACCGGGACCCAGTACTTC.